These T cell receptor beta chains were read from a single sample in a study of blood T cell repertoires in COVID-19. TCRdb keeps only in-frame clones here, not all; method: immunoSEQ multiplex PCR. The repertoire includes under 250,000 clones, roughly 80% of them detected once, and about 1.8% sits in the top ten. Sequenced: PBMCs or T cells enriched from blood (not recorded which). The receptors stem from a man in his sixties who had recovered from COVID-19. Both conserved end residues are part of each CDR3. D genes are given only for firm matches. Some rows have no size entry. The others give once, few or many, or a class for an expanded clone.

abundance,d_gene,j_gene,v_gene,CDR3nt,CDR3aa
.,TRBD1,TRBJ1-1,TRBV5-1,TGCGCCAGCAGCACCGGACAGGCGATTGTGACTGAAGCTTTCTTT,CASSTGQAIVTEAFF
.,.,TRBJ2-5,TRBV25-1,TGTGCCAGCAGTGAATTGGGACAAGGGACGGAGACCCAGTACTTC,CASSELGQGTETQYF
.,TRBD1,TRBJ1-2,TRBV12-3/TRBV12-4,TGTGCCAGCAGTTACACAGGGGGCTATGGCTACACCTTC,CASSYTGGYGYTF
.,TRBD1,TRBJ1-5,TRBV10-3,TGTGCCATCAGTGACCAGGGACAGGGGGATGGACAGCCCCAGCATTTT,CAISDQGQGDGQPQHF
.,.,TRBJ2-3,TRBV4-3,TGCGCCAGCAGCCAAGGAGTCAGGGCCACAGATACGCAGTATTTT,CASSQGVRATDTQYF
.,TRBD1,TRBJ2-7,TRBV2,TGTGCCAGCATCCGACAGGGGGGCTACGAGCAGTACTTC,CASIRQGGYEQYF
.,.,TRBJ2-2,TRBV15,TGTGCCACCAGCAGAGATCCAGGACAGAACACCGGGGAGCTGTTTTTT,CATSRDPGQNTGELFF
.,TRBD2,TRBJ2-3,TRBV18,TGTGCCAGCTCACCACGTAGCAGCGGGAGCGCAGATACGCAGTATTTT,CASSPRSSGSADTQYF
.,.,TRBJ2-7,TRBV7-9,TGTGCCAGCAGCTTAGCTGGGGCGCTCTACGAGCAGTACTTC,CASSLAGALYEQYF
.,TRBD2,TRBJ2-3,TRBV9,TGTGCCAGCAGCTCCGGGACTAGCAGAGGAACAGATACGCAGTATTTT,CASSSGTSRGTDTQYF
.,TRBD1,TRBJ1-1,TRBV6-5,TGTGCCAGCAGTATAGACGGACAGGGACCTACTGAAGCTTTCTTT,CASSIDGQGPTEAFF
once,.,TRBJ1-1,TRBV29-1,TGCAGCGTTTCGGTTGGCGGGTTCTCCACTGAAGCTTTCTTT,CSVSVGGFSTEAFF
.,TRBD2,TRBJ2-3,TRBV7-2,TGTGCCAGCAGCACCCGGACTAGCGAGACAGATACGCAGTATTTT,CASSTRTSETDTQYF
.,.,TRBJ1-2,TRBV11-2,TGTGCCAGCAGTTCAGCCCGACAGCGCAACTATGGCTACACCTTC,CASSSARQRNYGYTF
.,.,TRBJ2-5,TRBV9,TGTGCCAGCAGCGTAGCAGTTAGGGGTGAGACCCAGTACTTC,CASSVAVRGETQYF
.,TRBD1,TRBJ1-1,TRBV19,TGTGCCAGTAGTTCCCCCGGGACAGGGGTCGCGGCTTTCTTT,CASSSPGTGVAAFF
.,TRBD1,TRBJ2-7,TRBV6-5,TGTGCCAGCAGTTACTCAGAGACAGGGCCCTACGAGCAGTACTTC,CASSYSETGPYEQYF
.,.,TRBJ1-2,TRBV9,TGTGCCAGCAGCGTAGATGGCAGGGGTTTCTATGGCTACACCTTC,CASSVDGRGFYGYTF
.,TRBD1,TRBJ1-6,TRBV5-1,TGCGCCAGCAGCTCGGGACAGGAGCTCTCACCCCTCCACTTT,CASSSGQELSPLHF
.,TRBD1,TRBJ2-2,TRBV18,TGTGCCAGCTCCTTCGGGACAGGGGACACCGGGGAGCTGTTTTTT,CASSFGTGDTGELFF
.,.,TRBJ1-3,TRBV7-9,TGTGCCAGCAGTCCCGGTAGGGGGTCTGGAAACACCATATATTTT,CASSPGRGSGNTIYF
.,.,TRBJ2-7,TRBV6-5,TGTGCCAGCAGGTCGGGACTCGGTTTCTACGAGCAGTACTTC,CASRSGLGFYEQYF
.,TRBD1,TRBJ2-5,TRBV4-3,TGCGCCAGCAGCCCGGGACAGGAAGAGACCCAGTACTTC,CASSPGQEETQYF
once,TRBD1,TRBJ1-4,TRBV27,TGTGCCAGCAGTAGCCGGGACAGCGGTGAAAAACTGTTTTTT,CASSSRDSGEKLFF
.,TRBD1,TRBJ2-1,TRBV11-2,TGTGCCAGCAGCCGAAGGGGGACAGGCGCCAATGAGCAGTTCTTC,CASSRRGTGANEQFF
.,TRBD2,TRBJ2-4,TRBV9,TGTGCAAAAGCGGGGACCAAAAACATTCAGTACTTC,CAKAGTKNIQYF
.,.,TRBJ1-2,TRBV6-6,TGTGCCAGCATCCCTGACAGGTTCTATGGCTACACCTTC,CASIPDRFYGYTF
.,TRBD2,TRBJ2-5,TRBV11-3,TGTGCCAGCAGCCTCGGACTAGCGGCAGAGACCCAGTACTTC,CASSLGLAAETQYF
.,.,TRBJ2-2,TRBV6-5,TGTGCCAGCAGCCTTGACAGGTTTAGGGAGCTGTTTTTT,CASSLDRFRELFF
.,.,TRBJ2-3,TRBV7-3,TGTGCCAGCAGCCTTGGACAGCTGACAGATACGCAGTATTTT,CASSLGQLTDTQYF
.,TRBD1,TRBJ2-3,TRBV4-2,TGTGCCAGCAGCCAAGATTCATCCGCGGGACAGGGCTTAAGTACGAGGGATACGCAGTATTTT,CASSQDSSAGQGLSTRDTQYF
few,TRBD1,TRBJ1-4,TRBV7-3,TGTGCCAGCAGCTTAATACAGGGGGCACCTGAAAAACTGTTTTTT,CASSLIQGAPEKLFF
.,TRBD1,TRBJ1-2,TRBV12-3/TRBV12-4,TGTGCCAGCAGTCCCGGGACAGGGGTCGGCTACACCTTC,CASSPGTGVGYTF
.,TRBD1,TRBJ1-1,TRBV18,TGTGCCAGCTCCTCTGGGACAGGACCGAACACTGAAGCTTTCTTT,CASSSGTGPNTEAFF
once,.,TRBJ2-1,TRBV7-9,TGTGCCAGCCAAGAGTTCTCCTACAATGAGCAGTTCTTC,CASQEFSYNEQFF
.,TRBD1,TRBJ1-1,TRBV19,TGTGCCAGTAGTCCCCCCAGGGGGCTCTATACTGAAGCTTTCTTT,CASSPPRGLYTEAFF
.,.,TRBJ2-2,TRBV29-1,TGCAGCGTTGAAGAATATGGCAGAACCGGGGAGCTGTTTTTT,CSVEEYGRTGELFF
.,.,TRBJ1-6,TRBV3-1/TRBV3-2,TGTGCCAGCACCCACGGGCAGGGGATATTTTCACCCCTCCACTTT,CASTHGQGIFSPLHF